This TCR beta chain was captured in a study of blood T cells in healthy people across ages. Every donor provided 7.5 to 10 milliliters of peripheral blood. The authors isolated at least 6 million PBMCs per sample. The total RNA that was extracted per sample amounted to at least 5.5 micrograms. A second PCR of roughly 7 to 11 cycles used a sample-barcoded 5' primer and a J-beta primer mix. Each cDNA was tagged by a template-switch adaptor containing 12 random nucleotides. MiXCR, run by TCRdb on the 5' RACE reads, gives a single entry per CDR3 protein. The top ten clones hold about 19% of a sample with approximately 1,000,000 distinct CDR3 sequences, 40% to 45% of them seen once. There are a few counts of this clonotype. Trimming cost V 5 bases and J 9 bases, with 13 bases left between them. Germline CDR1 and CDR2: MDHEN and SYDVKM. CDR3 length: 12 residues.

The sequenced sample was blood. This receptor was identified in a woman aged 60-70 years in good health. The chain recombines TRBV28 with TRBJ1-2; D is possibly TRBD1 (5 bases). The CDR3 here is CASSPIRERYTF. The CDR3 DNA is TGTGCCAGCAGTCCCATCAGGGAGCGCTACACCTTC.